These 8 T cell receptor beta chains were sequenced from one sample in a study of T cells after yellow fever vaccination. Each CDR3 protein is one row after TCRdb ran MiXCR on the 5' RACE reads. This sample has around 610,000 distinct CDR3 sequences; approximately 12% occur once, and the top ten carry more than 12%. Sequences were derived from PBMCs, sampled on the day of the yellow fever booster vaccination. The source is a man between 25 and 39 years old who received the YFV17D yellow fever vaccine.

The genes are TRBV6-5 and TRBJ2-1, with 12 positions matching TRBD1. The CDR3 covers 16 residues. Trimming removed 2 bases from V and 5 bases from J; junction bases left unmatched: 4. Germline CDR1 and CDR2: MNHEY and SVGAGI. CDR3 protein: CASSYRGQGANNEQFF. The DNA of the CDR3 is TGTGCCAGCAGTTACAGGGGACAGGGGGCAAACAATGAGCAGTTCTTC.

The CDR3 DNA is TGCGCCAGCAGGGGAAATCTTAGCGGGAGCTCCTACAATGAGCAGTTCTTC. Translation: CASRGNLSGSSYNEQFF. V usage is TRBV23-1 and J usage is TRBJ2-1; 9 nucleotides align to TRBD2. TRBV23-1 is annotated as an ORF whose role is uncertain. Unmatched junction bases numbered 9, after V lost 6 bases and J lost 0 bases. The CDR3 consists of 17 residues.

The chain carries TRBV4-3 and TRBJ2-1; TRBD1 might be the D (7 bases). V lost 3 bases and J lost 7, with 10 bases in between. This CDR3 is 13 amino acids long. CDR1 and CDR2 from the germline V gene are LGHNA and YSLEER. The CDR3 sequence: CASSQQGGNEQFF. The CDR3 nucleotides read TGCGCCAGCAGCCAGCAGGGGGGTAATGAGCAGTTCTTC.

This clonotype appeared a few times. The gene calls are TRBV7-9 and TRBJ1-1; D unresolved. Trimming took off 1 base at V and 0 bases at J, with 9 bases between the two ends. The germline V gene encodes CDR1 SEHNR and CDR2 FQNEAQ (reference sequence). The CDR3 consists of 15 residues. The CDR3 loop reads CASSLELLMNTEAFF. CDR3 nucleotides: TGTGCCAGCAGCTTAGAGCTCTTAATGAACACTGAAGCTTTCTTT.

This clonotype was recorded a few times. The rearrangement links TRBV12-3 or TRBV12-4 to TRBJ2-2, with D tentatively TRBD2 (6 bases). Trimming left V 4 bases short and J 8 bases short, with 11 bases between. The CDR3 runs to 13 residues. CDR3 sequence reads: CASSSRESGELFF. The CDR3 bases are TGTGCCAGCAGTTCACGGGAGTCGGGGGAGCTGTTTTTT.

This clonotype was counted a few times. The chain has TRBV5-1 and TRBJ2-1, with TRBD1 as a possible D gene (6 bases). The CDR3 is 14 amino acids. Germline loops: CDR1 SGHRS, CDR2 YFSETQ. V lost 4 bases to trimming and J lost 9 bases, with 17 bases between them. CDR3 in amino acids: CASSPGTLVGEQFF. The CDR3 nucleotides read TGCGCCAGCAGCCCAGGGACACTGGTGGGTGAGCAGTTCTTC.

The genes are TRBV20-1 and TRBJ2-2, with 11 bases matching TRBD2. Germline V gene data show CDR1 as DFQATT and CDR2 as SNEGSKA (reference sequence). Trimming took 6 bases from V and 0 from J; bases not matched to a gene: 6. The CDR3 length is 16 residues. CDR3 DNA: TGCAGTGCGGTAGCGGGAGGGAGCGCGAACACCGGGGAGCTGTTTTTT. It yields the protein CSAVAGGSANTGELFF.

This chain links TRBV27 with TRBJ2-1; TRBD2 matches at 11 bases. Looked up from germline, CDR1 is MNHEY and CDR2 is SMNVEV (reference sequence). The ends lost 1 base at V and 8 bases at J; junction bases unmatched: 10. The length of the CDR3 is 17 residues. DNA of the CDR3: TGTGCCAGCAGTTTATTAGGGACTAGCGGCCGGAGGGATGAGCAGTTCTTC. It specifies CASSLLGTSGRRDEQFF.